Listed here are 5 T cell receptor beta chains from one sample, sequenced in a study of glioma-infiltrating T cells. Using RNA template, CDR3s of TCR alpha and beta were amplified with iRepertoire arm-PCR. TCRdb independently ran MiXCR on the multiplex PCR reads; one entry per CDR3 protein. Of more than 300,000 distinct CDR3 sequences in the sample, roughly two fifths were seen once. Sequencing was done on a sample of glioma tissue, nonneoplastic brain tissue, or PBMCs (not recorded which). The receptor source for this set is a human donor with low-grade glioma or glioblastoma, undergoing nonglioma brain surgery, or in good health (not recorded which).

This clonotype has only a few counts. The chain carries TRBV20-1 and TRBJ2-7, with 16 bases fitting TRBD2. The V and J ends lost 3 bases and 7 bases, in that order; junction bases with no gene match: 6. This CDR3 contains 15 residues. The germline V gene encodes CDR1 DFQATT and CDR2 SNEGSKA (reference sequence). This CDR3 reads CSARGLAGGLEEQYF. Written as DNA, the CDR3 is TGCAGTGCTAGGGGACTAGCGGGGGGGTTGGAAGAGCAGTACTTC.

With respect to this clonotype: The junction shows a germline mismatch at one end, possibly a read error. This rearrangement joins TRBV27 to TRBJ1-5; TRBD1 agrees at 9 bases. Germline CDR1 and CDR2: MNHEY and SMNVEV (reference sequence). The CDR3 has 15 amino acids. CDR3 residues: CATSSGTGPARPHHF. The CDR3 nucleotides are TGTGCCACCTCCTCCGGGACAGGGCCCGCTCGGCCCCATCATTTT.

This clonotype was seen repeatedly, ten times or more. This chain's CDR3 is CASSHRVAFF. CDR3 nucleotides: TGTGCCAGCAGCCATCGGGTCGCTTTCTTT. The V gene is TRBV11-2, the J gene TRBJ1-1; D unresolved. CDR3 size: 10 residues. Germline V gives CDR1 SGHAT, CDR2 FQNNGV. The V gene lost 5 bases and the J gene lost 11 bases, with 9 bases spanning the gap.

This clonotype was recorded many times. The chain carries TRBV20-1 and TRBJ2-3; D call uncertain. CDR3 length: 11 residues. Germline CDR1 reads DFQATT; CDR2 reads SNEGSKA (reference sequence). The V gene lost 7 bases and the J gene lost 4 bases, with 9 bases spanning the gap. CDR3 loop: CSGLFADTQYF. DNA for the CDR3: TGCAGTGGTCTATTCGCAGATACGCAGTATTTT.

In the case of this clonotype: No conserved phenylalanine or tryptophan is present at the end of the CDR3, so a read error is the likely explanation. The J gene is TRBJ2-3, the V gene TRBV19; TRBD1 might be the D (6 bases). V gave up 9 bases and J gave up 4 bases, with 23 bases separating them. Germline V gene lookup returns CDR1 LNHDA and CDR2 SQIVND (reference sequence). The CDR3 runs to 16 residues. The CDR3 DNA follows: TGTGCCAGCAGCCAAGATCCGGGACATGGGGCAGATACGCAGTATTCT. Protein sequence: CASSQDPGHGADTQYS.